This TCR beta chain was obtained from a study of blood T cell repertoires in COVID-19. Study context: Samples representing acute and convalescent COVID-19 were sourced from the United States, Italy and Spain.

In the authors' methods: Quantification of nucleated cells was approximated via reference gene primer amplification. Assay: immunoSEQ multiplex PCR; the TCRdb copy retains only in-frame clones and omits some. The DNA was the basis for D and trimming; V, J and clone size are from that table. The table shows roughly 260,000 clones, with less than 90% occurring only once. The sample consisted of peripheral blood. The source of this sequence is a man aged 60 to 75 who had recovered from COVID-19.

CDR3 amino acids: CASSTKGLADTQYF. In DNA, the CDR3 is TGTGCCAGTAGTACCAAGGGACTAGCGGATACGCAGTATTTT. The chain links TRBV19 to TRBJ2-3, with 10 bases matching TRBD2. With V trimmed by 4 bases and J by 6 bases, 4 bases remained unmatched. The germline gives CDR1 LNHDA, CDR2 SQIVND (reference sequence). The CDR3 runs 14 residues.